The T cell receptor (beta chain) described here comes from a study of Ad26.COV2.S vaccination and SARS-CoV-2 variants. The method was immunoSEQ multiplex PCR; TCRdb's version includes in-frame clones alone and lacks a portion of them. Here the sample spans about 320,000 clones, 86% being singletons. Documented treatment: about 20 received Ad26.COV2.S at low or high dose, single or two shots; 5 received placebo; per-sample allocation not given. Sampling occurred on day 63 after the first vaccine or placebo injection. V lost 5 bases to trimming and J lost 2 bases, with 22 bases between them. The CDR3 length is 18 residues. Per the germline V gene, CDR1 is KGHDR and CDR2 is SFDVKD.

This chain connects TRBV24-1 to TRBJ2-3; possible D gene TRBD2, 6 bases. The input for sequencing was peripheral blood, taken in a trial of Ad26.COV2.S vaccine versus placebo. The receptor was isolated from a person between 18 and 59 years old who received the Ad26.COV2.S COVID-19 vaccine or a placebo. The CDR3: CATSVGSDGGKLTDTQYF. In DNA, the CDR3 is TGTGCCACCAGTGTGGGCTCTGATGGCGGGAAGCTCACAGATACGCAGTATTTT.